One and the same sample provided the 31 T cell receptor beta chains below, sequenced in a study of T cell repertoires in cytomegalovirus infection. TCRdb re-derived calls from the reads in MiXCR, one entry per CDR3 protein. The profile shows a few hundred thousand distinct CDR3 sequences, roughly 13% of them singletons. Sequenced input: PBMCs. The receptors derive from a human donor in good health (CMV status not recorded). Some clones in this sample may be carry-over from other donors' samples.

This clonotype was found a few times. The gene calls are TRBV6-2 or TRBV6-3 and TRBJ2-3; perhaps TRBD2 as D (6 bases). V dropped 5 bases and J dropped 5 bases, with 20 bases sitting between them. This CDR3 has 16 amino acids. The germline V gene has CDR1 MNHEY and CDR2 SVGEGT. The CDR3 spells CASSPLSEVEGDTQYF. Here the CDR3 DNA reads TGTGCCAGCAGTCCCCTTTCGGAGGTGGAGGGAGATACGCAGTATTTT.

In its sample, this clonotype was seen a few times. The chain links TRBV2 to TRBJ1-1; D unclear. The germline V and J ends were trimmed by 1 base and 5 bases, with 5 bases remaining between them. This CDR3 has 12 residues. CDR1 is SNHLY, CDR2 FYNNEI, per germline. As DNA, the CDR3 is TGTGCCAGCAGTGAAGTTGGGACTGAAGCTTTCTTT. It translates to CASSEVGTEAFF.

This clonotype came up many times. The chain couples TRBV7-8 to TRBJ1-1; TRBD1 might be the D (6 bases). Germline CDR1 and CDR2: SGHVS and FQNEAQ. Trimming removed 6 bases at V and 1 base at J, with 9 bases between. The CDR3 has 13 amino acids. The chain's CDR3 is CASRYRENTEAFF. As DNA, the CDR3 is TGTGCCAGCAGGTACAGGGAGAACACTGAAGCTTTCTTT.

This chain joins TRBV19 and TRBJ1-4; D perhaps matches TRBD1 (5 bases). Germline V CDR1 and CDR2: LNHDA, SQIVND (reference sequence). Trimming removed 5 bases at V and 5 bases at J, with 12 bases between. This CDR3 is built from 14 residues. Written as DNA, the CDR3 is TGTGCCAGTAGTCGCCGGGACTCCAATGAAAAACTGTTTTTT. Translating gives CASSRRDSNEKLFF.

This clonotype was counted many times. The rearrangement links TRBV28 to TRBJ1-2; the match to TRBD1 covers 7 bases. Per germline, CDR1 MDHEN and CDR2 SYDVKM. J lost 4 bases, V lost 5 bases, and 7 bases had no gene match. This CDR3 contains 14 residues. CDR3 sequence: CASSLRQGSYGYTF. Written as DNA, the CDR3 is TGTGCCAGCAGTCTTAGACAGGGCTCCTATGGCTACACCTTC.

The CDR3 here is CASSLGPQGVSETQYF. The CDR3 nucleotides read TGTGCCAGCAGTTTGGGCCCACAGGGGGTTTCGGAGACCCAGTACTTC. This chain connects TRBV12-3 or TRBV12-4 to TRBJ2-5, with 8 nucleotides matching TRBD1. CDR3 length: 16 amino acids. V lost 3 bases and J lost 5; bases outside the gene matches: 11.

This clonotype was seen repeatedly, ten times or more. The chain is built from TRBV7-2 and TRBJ2-7, with 7 bases identical to TRBD2. The CDR3 totals 15 residues. The trim removed 5 bases at V and 0 bases at J, leaving 7 bases unmatched. Per germline, CDR1 SGHTA and CDR2 FQGNSA. CDR3 nucleotides: TGTGCCAGCAGCCATCGGACTAGAATCTCCTACGAGCAGTACTTC. It translates to CASSHRTRISYEQYF.

The rearrangement uses TRBV12-3 or TRBV12-4 and TRBJ2-7; TRBD2 might be the D (5 bases). The CDR3 extends over 16 amino acids. The V gene lost 0 bases and the J gene lost 0 bases, with 12 bases spanning the gap. DNA of the CDR3: TGTGCCAGCAGTTTAGCTCGAGGGATGAGCTCCTACGAGCAGTACTTC. Its translation: CASSLARGMSSYEQYF.

At least ten counts were recorded for this clonotype. J is TRBJ2-7 and V is TRBV4-1; 12 positions match TRBD2. Germline values: CDR1 MGHRA, CDR2 YSYEKL. The CDR3 is made up of 15 amino acids. V shed 4 bases, J shed 5 bases, and the junction held 6 bases outside the gene matches. The CDR3 bases are TGCGCCAGCAGCCGTCGACTAGCGGGAGTTCACGAGCAGTACTTC. This gives the protein CASSRRLAGVHEQYF.

V gene TRBV29-1 combines with J gene TRBJ1-1, with D possibly being TRBD1 (5 bases). V was trimmed by 4 bases and J by 4 bases, leaving 10 bases between them. There are 12 residues in the CDR3. Germline CDR1 and CDR2: SQVTM and ANQGSEA. The CDR3 coding sequence is TGCAGCGTTGCCCAGGGAATCACTGAAGCTTTCTTT. Protein sequence: CSVAQGITEAFF.

This clonotype was counted at least ten times. The rearrangement uses TRBV5-4 and TRBJ2-1; TRBD2 agrees at 8 bases. The germline V gene has CDR1 SGHNT and CDR2 YYREEE (reference sequence). CDR3 length: 14 amino acids. The V gene end was trimmed by 3 bases and the J gene end by 4 bases; junction bases not matched to a gene: 3. CDR3 sequence reads: CASSWASGYNEQFF. CDR3 DNA sequence: TGTGCCAGCAGCTGGGCTAGCGGGTACAATGAGCAGTTCTTC. Variable domain in full (rest from reference TRBV5-4 and TRBJ2-1): ETGVTQSPTHLIKTRGQQVTLRCSSQSGHNTVSWYQQALGQGPQFIFQYYREEENGRGNFPPRFSGLQFPNYSSELNVNALELDDSALYLCASSWASGYNEQFFGPGTRLTVL.

The table lists this clonotype with many counts. J is TRBJ2-2 and V is TRBV7-2; 7 bases are a match to TRBD2. After removal of 3 bases from V and 0 bases from J, the junction contained 4 bases not matched to a gene. Germline V lookup: CDR1 SGHTA, CDR2 FQGNSA. This CDR3 has 16 amino acids. The CDR3 coding sequence is TGTGCCAGCAGCTTTGGCGGGGGACCGAACACCGGGGAGCTGTTTTTT. This translates into CASSFGGGPNTGELFF.

This clonotype came up many times. V gene TRBV19 combines with J gene TRBJ1-1; D is perhaps TRBD1 (5 bases). With 7 bases removed from V and 0 bases from J, the gap between germline ends came to 15 bases. Germline lookup yields CDR1 LNHDA and CDR2 SQIVND (reference sequence). The CDR3 runs to 15 residues. CDR3 coding DNA: TGTGCCAGTAATGAGGCGGACATAATGAACACTGAAGCTTTCTTT. Its translation: CASNEADIMNTEAFF.

V is TRBV7-1 and J is TRBJ2-7; weak D call: TRBD1 (6 bases). TRBV7-1 is classed as an ORF, of uncertain function. The CDR3 runs to 12 residues. Trimming cost V 4 bases and J 6 bases, with 10 bases left between them. CDR3 region: CASSCTGLEQYF. The CDR3 region has the DNA TGTGCCAGCAGCTGCACAGGGCTCGAGCAGTACTTC.

This clonotype was observed many times. This chain connects TRBV10-3 to TRBJ2-7; weak D call: TRBD1 (6 bases). The germline V gene encodes CDR1 ENHRY and CDR2 SYGVKD. The CDR3 runs to 14 residues. The V end was cut by 2 bases, the J end by 4 bases, with 12 bases between. CDR3 sequence: CAISEGTSLYEQYF. The CDR3 DNA follows: TGTGCCATCAGTGAGGGGACATCCCTTTACGAGCAGTACTTC.

This clonotype has a count of ten or more. V and J are TRBV20-1 and TRBJ2-1; 10 bases are shared with TRBD2. Looked up from germline, CDR1 is DFQATT and CDR2 is SNEGSKA (reference sequence). This CDR3 contains 15 residues. V gave up 3 bases and J gave up 5 bases; unmatched junction bases: 7. The CDR3 sequence is CSASSGTSVNNEQFF. The CDR3 DNA sequence: TGCAGTGCTAGCTCCGGGACTAGCGTCAACAATGAGCAGTTCTTC.

V is TRBV25-1 and J is TRBJ2-7; D is perhaps TRBD1 (6 bases). Germline values: CDR1 MGHDK, CDR2 SYGVNS. CDR3 size: 15 residues. V was pared by 4 bases and J by 5 bases, with 18 bases between. CDR3 in DNA: TGTGCCAGCAGTGCCACAATTCCTAACAGGGACGAGCAGTACTTC. Translated, it gives CASSATIPNRDEQYF.

About this clonotype itself: A much larger clone sits a single nucleotide away, making a read error possible. The chain links TRBV4-2 to TRBJ1-2, with D maybe TRBD1 (5 bases). There are 13 residues in the CDR3. Trimming removed 0 bases from V and 8 bases from J, with 10 bases in between. The germline CDR1 and CDR2 sequences are LGHNA and YNFKEQ. The DNA for the CDR3 is TGTGCCAGCAGCCAAGAGTCCCGGGGGGGCTACACCTTC. This sequence encodes CASSQESRGGYTF.

This clonotype was recorded many times. The V gene is TRBV7-8, the J gene TRBJ2-7, with D tentatively TRBD1 or TRBD2 (6 bases each). The ends were cut back, 0 bases at V and 4 bases at J, with 13 bases in the middle. The CDR3 covers 15 residues. Germline CDR1 reads SGHVS; CDR2 reads FQNEAQ. CDR3 nucleotides: TGTGCCAGCAGCTTAGCGGGGGGCGCAGGGTACGAGCAGTACTTC. It yields the protein CASSLAGGAGYEQYF.

The chain combines TRBV20-1 with TRBJ1-3, with 8 positions matching TRBD1. Germline V CDR1 and CDR2: DFQATT, SNEGSKA (reference sequence). V gave up 6 bases and J gave up 8 bases; unmatched junction bases: 6. The CDR3 spans 12 residues. The DNA for the CDR3 is TGCAGTGCCGCCGGACAGGGCGACACCATATATTTT. Its translation is CSAAGQGDTIYF.

V and J are TRBV18 and TRBJ2-1, with a tentative D call TRBD1 (5 bases). The germline V and J ends were trimmed by 1 base and 2 bases, with 9 bases remaining between them. CDR1 KGHSH and CDR2 LQKENI come from the germline V gene. This CDR3 has 15 residues. In nucleotides, the CDR3 is TGTGCCAGCTCACCACTGACAGAGCCCTACAATGAGCAGTTCTTC. It is translated as CASSPLTEPYNEQFF.

This chain uses TRBV9 with TRBJ2-5; 10 bases are a match to TRBD2. Unmatched junction bases numbered 9, after V lost 0 bases and J lost 4 bases. The V gene's germline CDR1 is SGDLS and CDR2 YYNGEE. The CDR3 covers 17 residues. This chain's CDR3 is CASSVGALAGFGETQYF. Written as DNA, the CDR3 is TGTGCCAGCAGCGTAGGGGCACTAGCGGGGTTCGGAGAGACCCAGTACTTC.

This clonotype was observed at least ten times. This chain joins TRBV28 and TRBJ1-6; no firm D call. Germline V gene sequence: CDR1 MDHEN, CDR2 SYDVKM. V lost 6 bases and J 0 bases, leaving 9 bases between the germline ends. The CDR3 spans 15 residues. This chain's CDR3 is CASRTSSSYNSPLHF. CDR3 nucleotides: TGTGCCAGCAGGACCTCAAGCTCCTATAATTCACCCCTCCACTTT. Complete variable domain (other parts from reference TRBV28 and TRBJ1-6): DVKVTQSSRYLVKRTGEKVFLECVQDMDHENMFWYRQDPGLGLRLIYFSYDVKMKEKGDIPEGYSVSREKKERFSLILESASTNQTSMYLCASRTSSSYNSPLHFGNGTRLTVT.

This clonotype was picked up many times. The chain's CDR3 is CASSLNGGRNTIYF. The CDR3 DNA reads as TGTGCCAGCAGTTTGAACGGGGGGCGAAACACCATATATTTT. This chain joins TRBV12-3 or TRBV12-4 and TRBJ1-3; D might be TRBD1 (6 bases). The ends were cut back, 3 bases at V and 5 bases at J, with 11 bases in the middle. The CDR3 is 14 residues long.

This clonotype occurred many times. CDR3 DNA: TGTGCCAGCAGCCCTAGCCGATCAGGGACGTGGAACACTGAAGCTTTCTTT. As protein: CASSPSRSGTWNTEAFF. This chain links TRBV7-6 with TRBJ1-1; a weak D match, TRBD1 (5 bases). This CDR3 contains 17 residues. Germline lookup yields CDR1 SGHVS and CDR2 FNYEAQ. The ends were cut back, 5 bases at V and 1 base at J, with 20 bases in the middle.

The table lists this clonotype with a few counts. The J gene is TRBJ2-1, the V gene TRBV9; D gene unclear. Looked up from germline, CDR1 is SGDLS and CDR2 is YYNGEE. V was cut by 4 bases and J by 6 bases, with 14 bases left in between. The CDR3 contains 14 residues. CDR3 sequence: CASSPRLVLNEQFF. CDR3 coding DNA: TGTGCCAGCAGCCCCCGCCTAGTACTCAATGAGCAGTTCTTC.

This clonotype was observed many times. The chain has TRBV4-3 and TRBJ1-3, with 7 positions matching TRBD1. V dropped 1 base and J dropped 2; count of bases not matched to a gene: 5. The CDR3 spans 16 residues. Germline V gene data show CDR1 as LGHNA and CDR2 as YSLEER. CDR3 sequence: CASSQGLGTAGNTIYF. The CDR3 DNA sequence: TGCGCCAGCAGCCAAGGCCTAGGGACAGCTGGAAACACCATATATTTT.

In its sample, this clonotype was seen many times. The gene calls are TRBV7-2 and TRBJ2-3; TRBD2 aligns across 8 bases. The V gene end was trimmed by 2 bases and the J gene end by 6 bases; junction bases not matched to a gene: 7. There are 15 residues in the CDR3. Germline assignment: CDR1 SGHTA and CDR2 FQGNSA. The CDR3 DNA reads as TGTGCCAGCAGCTTAAGAAGCGGGAGTGGGGATACGCAGTATTTT. This codes for CASSLRSGSGDTQYF. The variable domain in full, completed from reference TRBV7-2 and TRBJ2-3, reads GAGVSQSPSNKVTEKGKDVELRCDPISGHTALYWYRQSLGQGLEFLIYFQGNSAPDKSGLPSDRFSAERTGGSVSTLTIQRTQQEDSAVYLCASSLRSGSGDTQYFGPGTRLTVL.

The rearrangement links TRBV29-1 to TRBJ1-1, with 7 bases aligning to TRBD1. CDR1 and CDR2 from the germline V gene are SQVTM and ANQGSEA. V dropped 6 bases and J dropped 7; count of bases not matched to a gene: 11. The CDR3 is made up of 13 amino acids. The DNA of the CDR3 is TGCAGCGTCTCCCCGGACAGGTGGGGTGAAGCTTTCTTT. This sequence encodes CSVSPDRWGEAFF.

The chain combines TRBV29-1 with TRBJ1-5, with TRBD1 matching over 7 bases. CDR1 and CDR2 (germline): SQVTM, ANQGSEA. The CDR3 sequence is 13 residues long. The trim removed 5 bases at V and 8 bases at J, leaving 9 bases unmatched. The CDR3 loop reads CSVRQGAWEPQHF. CDR3 sequence (DNA): TGCAGCGTTAGACAGGGAGCGTGGGAGCCCCAGCATTTT.

This clonotype has ten or more counts. The chain carries TRBV7-2 and TRBJ2-5, with D perhaps matching TRBD1 (6 bases). Germline CDR1 and CDR2: SGHTA and FQGNSA. The CDR3 runs 15 residues. V shed 5 bases and J shed 4 bases, with 17 bases lying between them. This CDR3 is CASSRLQGFVETQYF. The CDR3 nucleotides are TGTGCCAGCAGCCGACTCCAGGGGTTCGTAGAGACCCAGTACTTC.